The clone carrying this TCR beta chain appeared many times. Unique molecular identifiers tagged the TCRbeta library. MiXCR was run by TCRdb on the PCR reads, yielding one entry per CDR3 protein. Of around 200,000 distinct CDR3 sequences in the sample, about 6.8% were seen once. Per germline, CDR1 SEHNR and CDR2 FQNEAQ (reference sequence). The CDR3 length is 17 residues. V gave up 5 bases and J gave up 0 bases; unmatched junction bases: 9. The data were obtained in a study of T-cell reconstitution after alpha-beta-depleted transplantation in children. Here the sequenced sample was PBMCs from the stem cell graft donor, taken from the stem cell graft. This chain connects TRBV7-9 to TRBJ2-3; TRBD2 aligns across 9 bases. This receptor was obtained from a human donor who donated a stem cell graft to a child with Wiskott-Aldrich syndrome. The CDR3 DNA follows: TGTGCCAGCAGCCCTCCTATGAGCGGGGGGAGCACAGATACGCAGTATTTT. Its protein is CASSPPMSGGSTDTQYF.